The source of this T cell receptor (beta chain) is a study of blood T cell repertoires in COVID-19. Germline CDR1 is SNHLY and CDR2 is FYNNEI. CDR3 length: 14 residues. V was clipped by 4 bases and J by 1 base, with 9 bases between them. TCRdb keeps only in-frame clones here, not all; method: immunoSEQ multiplex PCR. The table shows some 300,000 clones, with 90% occurring only once. Clinical histories supplied by participants themselves formed the basis of cohort assignment. The sequence derives from a woman in her twenties or thirties who had been exposed to COVID-19. The chain has TRBV2 and TRBJ2-3; tentatively, D is TRBD2 (5 bases). The sample taken for sequencing was PBMCs or T cells enriched from blood (not recorded which). CDR3 loop: CASSAQRGTDTQYF. The CDR3, as DNA: TGTGCCAGCAGTGCCCAGAGGGGCACAGATACGCAGTATTTT.